Here is one T cell receptor (beta chain) with its context. These data are taken from a study of T cells in Graves' hyperthyroidism and ophthalmopathy. Losses at the gene ends were 5 bases for V and 5 bases for J; bases not matched to a gene: 9. Germline values: CDR1 SEHNR, CDR2 FQNEAQ (reference sequence). This CDR3 is 15 amino acids long. Template material for amplifying TCR beta CDR3 regions consisted of RNA transcripts. The HTBI set primed first-round TCR CDR3 RT-PCR. TCRdb passed the multiplex PCR reads through MiXCR, listing each CDR3 protein once. Of about 580,000 distinct CDR3 sequences in the sample, 11% to 15% were seen once.

This clonotype was sampled from a woman aged 25 to 39 with Graves' hyperthyroidism that later progressed to Graves' ophthalmopathy. The chain has TRBV7-9 and TRBJ2-1; 7 bases are a match to TRBD1. Input material: blood. CDR3: CASSLRRDSDNEQFF. The CDR3 DNA follows: TGTGCCAGCAGCCTACGCAGGGACAGCGACAATGAGCAGTTCTTC.